This T cell receptor (beta chain) was sequenced in a study of T-cell reconstitution after alpha-beta-depleted transplantation in children. General study points: Diversity of TCRbeta at day 60 was high in some patients, arising from surviving recipient T cells and thymic progenitors. Reports say that about two months after transplant, the alpha-beta T cells came out of several hundred graft clones that had expanded. From newly produced T cells came most of the T-cell counts and diversity one year after transplant.

V gave up 5 bases and J gave up 3 bases; unmatched junction bases: 11. CDR3 length equals 18 residues. Per the germline V gene, CDR1 is SGHAT and CDR2 is FQDESV (reference sequence). Unique molecular identifiers tagged the TCRbeta library. A single record per CDR3 protein comes from TCRdb applying MiXCR to the PCR reads. Among 250,000 to 350,000 distinct CDR3 sequences listed, around 25% were seen once. Regarding this clonotype: The antigen is undetermined.

The sequence derives from a male patient between 5 and 17 years old who had a stem cell transplant for acute lymphoblastic leukemia, so the T cells may come from the graft donor. This chain joins TRBV11-1 and TRBJ2-3; 13 bases map to TRBD2. The source material was PBMCs, mostly from graft donor cells, sampled 180 days after TCRalphabeta/CD19-depleted stem cell transplant. CDR3 coding DNA: TGTGCCAGCAGCCCTACCTACCCGACTAGCGGGAGGACAGATACGCAGTATTTT. This gives the protein CASSPTYPTSGRTDTQYF.